This record looks at one T cell receptor beta chain sequence and its context. What it binds is unknown. CDR3 length: 11 amino acids. Germline assignment: CDR1 SGHRS and CDR2 YFSETQ. V was shortened by 5 bases and J by 4 bases, with 6 bases between the two germline ends. These data belong to a study of CD8 T cells in ankylosing spondylitis. Broader study findings: Characteristic, it appeared, of ankylosing spondylitis blood was a TCR beta motif of roughly eight highly homologous variants.

TCRdb re-derived calls from the 5' RACE reads in MiXCR, one entry per CDR3 protein. The sample carries more than 650,000 distinct CDR3 sequences, about an eighth recorded once. The sequence was obtained from a male donor with ankylosing spondylitis. Sequenced: blood, either unsorted or a sorted T cell fraction (not recorded which). The chain couples TRBV5-1 to TRBJ2-5, with D uncertain. The CDR3 loop is CASRSGETQYF. CDR3 DNA: TGCGCCAGCAGATCTGGAGAGACCCAGTACTTC.